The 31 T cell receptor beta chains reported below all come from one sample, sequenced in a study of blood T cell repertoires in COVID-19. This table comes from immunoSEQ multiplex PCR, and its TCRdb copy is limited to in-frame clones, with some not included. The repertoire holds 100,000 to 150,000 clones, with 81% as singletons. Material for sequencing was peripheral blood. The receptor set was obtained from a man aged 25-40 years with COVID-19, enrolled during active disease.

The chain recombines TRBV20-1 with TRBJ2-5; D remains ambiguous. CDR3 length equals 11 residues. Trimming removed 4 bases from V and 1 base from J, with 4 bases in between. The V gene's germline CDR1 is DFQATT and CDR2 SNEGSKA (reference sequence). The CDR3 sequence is CSANSQETQYF. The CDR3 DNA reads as TGCAGTGCTAACTCCCAAGAGACCCAGTACTTC.

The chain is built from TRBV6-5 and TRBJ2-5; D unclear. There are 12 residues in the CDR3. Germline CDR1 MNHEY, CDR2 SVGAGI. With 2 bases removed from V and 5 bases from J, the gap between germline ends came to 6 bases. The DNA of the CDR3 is TGTGCCAGCAGTTACCCCGGGGAGACCCAGTACTTC. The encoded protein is CASSYPGETQYF.

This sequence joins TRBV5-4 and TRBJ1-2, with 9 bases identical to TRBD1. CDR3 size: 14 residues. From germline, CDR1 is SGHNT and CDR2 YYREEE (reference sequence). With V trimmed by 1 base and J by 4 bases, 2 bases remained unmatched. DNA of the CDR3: TGTGCCAGCAGCTTGCGACAGGGGGGCTATGGCTACACCTTC. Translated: CASSLRQGGYGYTF. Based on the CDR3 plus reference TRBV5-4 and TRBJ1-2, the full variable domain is ETGVTQSPTHLIKTRGQQVTLRCSSQSGHNTVSWYQQALGQGPQFIFQYYREEENGRGNFPPRFSGLQFPNYSSELNVNALELDDSALYLCASSLRQGGYGYTFGSGTRLTVV.

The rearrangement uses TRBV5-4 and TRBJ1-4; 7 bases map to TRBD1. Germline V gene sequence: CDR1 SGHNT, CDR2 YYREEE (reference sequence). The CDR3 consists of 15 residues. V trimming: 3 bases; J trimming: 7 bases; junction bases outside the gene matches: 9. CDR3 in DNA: TGTGCCAGCAGCTCCCAGGGGGGATTCGGTGAAAAACTGTTTTTT. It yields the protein CASSSQGGFGEKLFF.

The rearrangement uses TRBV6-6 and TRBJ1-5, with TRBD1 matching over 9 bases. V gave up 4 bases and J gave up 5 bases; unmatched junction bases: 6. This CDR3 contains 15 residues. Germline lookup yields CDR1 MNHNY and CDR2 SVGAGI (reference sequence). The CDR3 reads CASSLSGQGYQPQHF. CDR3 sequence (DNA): TGTGCCAGCAGTTTGTCGGGACAGGGCTATCAGCCCCAGCATTTT.

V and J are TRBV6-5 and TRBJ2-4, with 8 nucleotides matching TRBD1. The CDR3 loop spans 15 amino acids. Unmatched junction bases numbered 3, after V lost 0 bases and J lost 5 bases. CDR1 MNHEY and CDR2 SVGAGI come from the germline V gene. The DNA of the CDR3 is TGTGCCAGCAGTTACTCTTCAGGGGGCGAAAACATTCAGTACTTC. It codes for CASSYSSGGENIQYF.

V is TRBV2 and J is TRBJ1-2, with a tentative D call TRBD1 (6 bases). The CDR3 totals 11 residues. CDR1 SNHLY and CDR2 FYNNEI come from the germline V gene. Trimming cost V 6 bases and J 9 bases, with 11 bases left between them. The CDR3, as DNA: TGTGCCAGCAGCTATGACAGGAGCTACACCTTC. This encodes CASSYDRSYTF.

The CDR3, as DNA: TGTGCCAGCAGTGTGGAGGGTGGCACCACTAGCACAGATACGCAGTATTTT. It encodes CASSVEGGTTSTDTQYF. The rearrangement uses TRBV2 and TRBJ2-3; maybe TRBD2 (6 bases). Germline V gene sequence: CDR1 SNHLY, CDR2 FYNNEI. This CDR3 region has 17 residues. The V and J ends lost 4 bases and 0 bases respectively, with 17 bases between them.

The CDR3 reads CASSLESGVAFF. CDR3 nucleotide sequence: TGTGCCAGCAGCTTAGAGTCGGGGGTTGCTTTCTTT. The rearrangement links TRBV7-9 to TRBJ1-1, with D tentatively TRBD1 (5 bases). The V gene's germline CDR1 is SEHNR and CDR2 FQNEAQ (reference sequence). The CDR3 runs to 12 residues. The V end was cut by 1 base, the J end by 11 bases, with 11 bases between.

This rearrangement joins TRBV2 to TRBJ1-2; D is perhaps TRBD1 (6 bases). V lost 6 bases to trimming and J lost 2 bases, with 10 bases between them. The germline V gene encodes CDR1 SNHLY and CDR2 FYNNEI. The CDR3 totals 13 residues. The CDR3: CASRLGQNYGYTF. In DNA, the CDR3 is TGTGCCAGCAGATTAGGACAGAACTATGGCTACACCTTC.

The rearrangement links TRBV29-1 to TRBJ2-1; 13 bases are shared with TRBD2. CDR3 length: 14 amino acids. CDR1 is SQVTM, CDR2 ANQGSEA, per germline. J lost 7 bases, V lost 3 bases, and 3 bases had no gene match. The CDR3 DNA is TGCAGCGTTGATGGACTAGCGGGAGAAAATGAGCAGTTCTTC. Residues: CSVDGLAGENEQFF.

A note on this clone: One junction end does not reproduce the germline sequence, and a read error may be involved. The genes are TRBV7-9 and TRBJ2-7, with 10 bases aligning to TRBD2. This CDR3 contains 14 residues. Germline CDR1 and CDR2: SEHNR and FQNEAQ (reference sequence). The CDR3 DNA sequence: TGTGCCAGCAGCCTAGCGGGAGTCTCCTACGAGCAGTACTTC. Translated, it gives CASSLAGVSYEQYF.

CDR3 DNA: TGTGCCAGCAGTTTCCGGGGGTACGGCGCGAACACTGAAGCTTTCTTT. Amino acid sequence: CASSFRGYGANTEAFF. The chain recombines TRBV28 with TRBJ1-1; a weak D match, TRBD1 (5 bases). Germline V CDR1 and CDR2: MDHEN, SYDVKM. The CDR3 extends over 16 amino acids. V lost 3 bases, J lost 1 base, and 15 bases lay in between. Looking up the rest from reference TRBV28 and TRBJ1-1 gives the full variable domain: DVKVTQSSRYLVKRTGEKVFLECVQDMDHENMFWYRQDPGLGLRLIYFSYDVKMKEKGDIPEGYSVSREKKERFSLILESASTNQTSMYLCASSFRGYGANTEAFFGQGTRLTVV.

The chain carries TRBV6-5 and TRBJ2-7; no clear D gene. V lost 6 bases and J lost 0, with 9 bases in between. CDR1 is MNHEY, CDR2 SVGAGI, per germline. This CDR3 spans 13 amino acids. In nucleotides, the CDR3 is TGTGCCAGCAGCGTTACAGTCTCCTACGAGCAGTACTTC. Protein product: CASSVTVSYEQYF.

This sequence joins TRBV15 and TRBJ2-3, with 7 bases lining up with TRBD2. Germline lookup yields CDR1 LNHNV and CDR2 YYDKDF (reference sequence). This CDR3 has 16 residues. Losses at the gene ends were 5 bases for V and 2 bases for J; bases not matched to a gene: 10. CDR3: CATSVSRLADTDTQYF. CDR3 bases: TGTGCCACCAGCGTAAGCCGACTAGCTGACACAGATACGCAGTATTTT.

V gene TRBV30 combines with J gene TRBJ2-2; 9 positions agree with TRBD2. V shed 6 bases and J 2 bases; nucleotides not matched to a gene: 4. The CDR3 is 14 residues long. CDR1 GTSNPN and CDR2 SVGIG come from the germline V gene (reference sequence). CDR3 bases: TGTGCCTGCGGGACTAGCAGTAACACCGGGGAGCTGTTTTTT. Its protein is CACGTSSNTGELFF.

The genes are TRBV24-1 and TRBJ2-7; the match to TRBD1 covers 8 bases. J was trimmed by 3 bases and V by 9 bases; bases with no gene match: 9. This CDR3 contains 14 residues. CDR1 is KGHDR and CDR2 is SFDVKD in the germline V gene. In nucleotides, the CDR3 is TGTGCCACCGCCCGGACAGGGAGTGACTACGAGCAGTACTTC. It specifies CATARTGSDYEQYF.

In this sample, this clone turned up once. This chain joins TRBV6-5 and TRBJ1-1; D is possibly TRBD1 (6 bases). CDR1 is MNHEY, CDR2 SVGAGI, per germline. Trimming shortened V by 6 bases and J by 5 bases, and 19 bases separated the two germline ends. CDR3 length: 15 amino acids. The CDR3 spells CASRRNRDMWTEAFF. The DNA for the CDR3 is TGTGCCAGCAGGAGGAACAGGGACATGTGGACTGAAGCTTTCTTT.

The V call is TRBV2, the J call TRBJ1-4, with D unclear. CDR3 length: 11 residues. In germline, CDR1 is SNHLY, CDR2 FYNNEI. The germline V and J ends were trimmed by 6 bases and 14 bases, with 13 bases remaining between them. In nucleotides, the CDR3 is TGTGCCAGCAGCGAAAGCCGGGTCCTGTTTTTT. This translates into CASSESRVLFF. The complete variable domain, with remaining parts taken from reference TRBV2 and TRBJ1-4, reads EPEVTQTPSHQVTQMGQEVILRCVPISNHLYFYWYRQILGQKVEFLVSFYNNEISEKSEIFDDQFSVERPDGSNFTLKIRSTKLEDSAMYFCASSESRVLFFGSGTQLSVL.

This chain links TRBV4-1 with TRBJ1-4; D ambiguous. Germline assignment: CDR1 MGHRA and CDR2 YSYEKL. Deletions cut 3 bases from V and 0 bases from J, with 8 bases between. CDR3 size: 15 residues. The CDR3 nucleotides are TGCGCCAGCAGCCAGAAGTTAGCAACTAATGAAAAACTGTTTTTT. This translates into CASSQKLATNEKLFF.

This CDR3 reads CATVGDSQETQYF. CDR3 coding DNA: TGTGCCACCGTCGGGGACAGCCAAGAGACCCAGTACTTC. The chain couples TRBV2 to TRBJ2-5, with 7 positions matching TRBD1. CDR1 is SNHLY, CDR2 FYNNEI, per germline. V lost 10 bases and J lost 1; bases outside the gene matches: 6. CDR3 size: 13 residues.

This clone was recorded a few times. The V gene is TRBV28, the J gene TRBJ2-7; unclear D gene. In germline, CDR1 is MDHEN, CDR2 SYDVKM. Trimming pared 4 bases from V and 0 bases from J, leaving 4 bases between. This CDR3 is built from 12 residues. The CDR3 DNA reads TGTGCCAGCAGTTCTAGCTCCTACGAGCAGTACTTC. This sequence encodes CASSSSSYEQYF. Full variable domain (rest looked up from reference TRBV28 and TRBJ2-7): DVKVTQSSRYLVKRTGEKVFLECVQDMDHENMFWYRQDPGLGLRLIYFSYDVKMKEKGDIPEGYSVSREKKERFSLILESASTNQTSMYLCASSSSSYEQYFGPGTRLTVT.

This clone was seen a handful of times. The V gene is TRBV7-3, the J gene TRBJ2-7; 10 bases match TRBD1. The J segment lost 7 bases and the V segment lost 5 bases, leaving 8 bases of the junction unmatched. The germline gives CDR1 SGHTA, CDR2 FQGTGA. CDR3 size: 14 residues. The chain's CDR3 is CASSPGTGVEEQYF. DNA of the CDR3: TGTGCCAGCAGCCCAGGGACAGGGGTGGAGGAGCAGTACTTC.

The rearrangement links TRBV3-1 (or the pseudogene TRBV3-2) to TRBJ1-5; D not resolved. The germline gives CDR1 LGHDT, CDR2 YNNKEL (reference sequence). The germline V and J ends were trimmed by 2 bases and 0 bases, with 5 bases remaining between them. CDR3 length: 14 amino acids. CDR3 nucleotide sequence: TGTGCCAGCAGCCAATCACATAGCAATCAGCCCCAGCATTTT. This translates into CASSQSHSNQPQHF.

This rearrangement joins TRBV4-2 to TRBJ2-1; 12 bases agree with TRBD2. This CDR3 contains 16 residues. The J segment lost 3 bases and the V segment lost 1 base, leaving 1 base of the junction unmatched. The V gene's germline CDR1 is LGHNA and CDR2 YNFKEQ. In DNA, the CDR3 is TGTGCCAGCAGCCAAGGGACTAGCGGGAACTACAATGAGCAGTTCTTC. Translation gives CASSQGTSGNYNEQFF.

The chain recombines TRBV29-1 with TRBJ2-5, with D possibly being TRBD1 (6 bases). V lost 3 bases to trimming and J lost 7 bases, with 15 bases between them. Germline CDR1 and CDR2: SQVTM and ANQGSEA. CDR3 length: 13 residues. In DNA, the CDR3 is TGCAGCGTTGAGCTACAGGGAACGGGGACCCAGTACTTC. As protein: CSVELQGTGTQYF.

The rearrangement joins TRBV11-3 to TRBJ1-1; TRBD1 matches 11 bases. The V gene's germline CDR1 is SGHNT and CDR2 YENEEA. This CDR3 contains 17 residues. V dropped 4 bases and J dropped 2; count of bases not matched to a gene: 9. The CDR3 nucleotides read TGTGCCAGCAGCTGGACAGGGGGCGTGGGGGGAAACACTGAAGCTTTCTTT. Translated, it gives CASSWTGGVGGNTEAFF.

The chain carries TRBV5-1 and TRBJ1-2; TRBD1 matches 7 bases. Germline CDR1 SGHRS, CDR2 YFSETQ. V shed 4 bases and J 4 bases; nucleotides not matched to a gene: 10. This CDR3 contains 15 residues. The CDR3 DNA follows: TGCGCCAGCAGCCCCCCCGATGGACAGGCCTATGGCTACACCTTC. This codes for CASSPPDGQAYGYTF.

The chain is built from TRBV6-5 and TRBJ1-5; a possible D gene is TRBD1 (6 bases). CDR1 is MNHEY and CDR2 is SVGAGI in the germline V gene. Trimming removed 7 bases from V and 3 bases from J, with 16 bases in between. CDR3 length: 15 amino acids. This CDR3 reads CASNLLTGHNQPQHF. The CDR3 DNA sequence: TGTGCCAGCAACTTATTGACAGGCCACAATCAGCCCCAGCATTTT.

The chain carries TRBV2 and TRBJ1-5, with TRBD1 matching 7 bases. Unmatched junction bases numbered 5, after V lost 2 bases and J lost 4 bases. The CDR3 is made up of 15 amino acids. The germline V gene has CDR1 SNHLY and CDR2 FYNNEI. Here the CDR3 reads CASSEWGQINQPQHF. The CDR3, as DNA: TGTGCCAGCAGTGAATGGGGACAGATAAATCAGCCCCAGCATTTT. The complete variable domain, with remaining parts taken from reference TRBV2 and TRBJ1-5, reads EPEVTQTPSHQVTQMGQEVILRCVPISNHLYFYWYRQILGQKVEFLVSFYNNEISEKSEIFDDQFSVERPDGSNFTLKIRSTKLEDSAMYFCASSEWGQINQPQHFGDGTRLSIL.

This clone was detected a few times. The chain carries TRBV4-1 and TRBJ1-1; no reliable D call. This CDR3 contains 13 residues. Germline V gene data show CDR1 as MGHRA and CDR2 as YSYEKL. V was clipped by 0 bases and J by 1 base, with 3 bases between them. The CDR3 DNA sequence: TGCGCCAGCAGCCAAGACCGGAACACTGAAGCTTTCTTT. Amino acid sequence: CASSQDRNTEAFF.